This TCR beta chain was sequenced for a study of shared clonotypes between healthy human individuals. The CDR3 loop spans 14 amino acids. Looked up from germline, CDR1 is SGHAT and CDR2 is FQNNGV. V dropped 5 bases and J dropped 6; count of bases not matched to a gene: 8. This clone has at least ten counts. Repertoires were generated with immunoSEQ multiplex PCR, while TCRdb's copy carries only in-frame clones and drops some. The sample consists of about 470,000 clones, 70% to 80% of them appearing once. Sequencing input: PBMCs. This sequence joins TRBV11-2 and TRBJ2-7; 9 nucleotides align to TRBD1. The TCR originated in a woman in her thirties or forties in good health. Some clones in this sample may be carry-over from other donors' samples. The CDR3 nucleotides are TGTGCCAGCAGCCTCAGGACAGGGGACGGCGAGCAGTACTTC. Translation gives CASSLRTGDGEQYF.